The sequence of this T cell receptor (beta chain) was determined in a study of molecular identifiers for immune sequencing clone quantification. TCRdb reanalysed the PCR reads using MiXCR and keeps one entry per CDR3 protein. Among fewer than 350,000 distinct CDR3 sequences listed, over 20% were seen once. The V and J ends lost 0 bases and 8 bases respectively, with 10 bases between them. From germline, CDR1 is MNHEY and CDR2 SVGAGI. The CDR3 is made up of 14 amino acids. This clonotype turned up a few times. The clonotype comes from a human donor in good health. Some libraries in this study had Jurkat cell RNA spiked in. The sample taken for sequencing was naive CD8+ T cells from blood, with Jurkat cell RNA spiked in. As to subset: FACS-sorted CD8+CD4-CCR7+CD45RA+ naive T cells. The rearrangement joins TRBV6-5 to TRBJ1-4; D uncertain. In DNA form, the CDR3 reads TGTGCCAGCAGTTACTCGGTCGGGGTGGAAAAACTGTTTTTT. The encoded protein is CASSYSVGVEKLFF.